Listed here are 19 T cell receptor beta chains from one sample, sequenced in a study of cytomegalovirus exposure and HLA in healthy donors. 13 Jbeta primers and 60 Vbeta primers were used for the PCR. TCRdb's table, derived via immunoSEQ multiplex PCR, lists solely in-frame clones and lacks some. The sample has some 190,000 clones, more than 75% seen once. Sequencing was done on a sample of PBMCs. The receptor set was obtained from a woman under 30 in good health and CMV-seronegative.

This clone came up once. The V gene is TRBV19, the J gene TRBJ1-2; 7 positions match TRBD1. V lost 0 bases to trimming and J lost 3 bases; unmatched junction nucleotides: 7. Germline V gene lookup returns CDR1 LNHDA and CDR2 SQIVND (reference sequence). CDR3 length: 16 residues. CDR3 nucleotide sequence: TGTGCCAGTAGTATAGATACTGACAGGGTCGACTATGGCTACACCTTC. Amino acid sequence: CASSIDTDRVDYGYTF.

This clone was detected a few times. CDR3 residues: CSVIPTGSTEAFF. CDR3 bases: TGCAGCGTCATCCCAACCGGTAGCACTGAAGCTTTCTTT. V usage is TRBV29-1 and J usage is TRBJ1-1, with D unresolved. CDR1 is SQVTM, CDR2 ANQGSEA, per germline. CDR3 length equals 13 residues. The ends were cut back, 6 bases at V and 4 bases at J, with 15 bases in the middle.

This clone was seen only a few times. The CDR3 sequence: CASSRGQGSYNEQFF. The CDR3 bases are TGCGCCAGCAGCCGGGGACAGGGATCCTACAATGAGCAGTTCTTC. The rearrangement links TRBV4-1 to TRBJ2-1; TRBD1 aligns across 9 bases. CDR3 length equals 15 residues. CDR1 MGHRA and CDR2 YSYEKL come from the germline V gene. With 4 bases clipped from V and 1 base from J, the junction kept 2 bases outside the gene matches.

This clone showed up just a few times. The CDR3 is CASSYRSTDTQYF. CDR3 nucleotides: TGTGCCAGCAGTTACCGGAGCACAGATACGCAGTATTTT. The chain uses TRBV28 and TRBJ2-3; D uncertain. The CDR3 has 13 residues. Per germline, CDR1 MDHEN and CDR2 SYDVKM. The V end was cut by 4 bases, the J end by 0 bases, with 5 bases between.

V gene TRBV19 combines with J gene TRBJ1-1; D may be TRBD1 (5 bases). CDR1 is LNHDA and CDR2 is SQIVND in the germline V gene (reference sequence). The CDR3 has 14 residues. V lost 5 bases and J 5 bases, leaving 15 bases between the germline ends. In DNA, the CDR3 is TGTGCCAGTAGTGCCGGCGGGGGAGGTACTGAAGCTTTCTTT. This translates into CASSAGGGGTEAFF.

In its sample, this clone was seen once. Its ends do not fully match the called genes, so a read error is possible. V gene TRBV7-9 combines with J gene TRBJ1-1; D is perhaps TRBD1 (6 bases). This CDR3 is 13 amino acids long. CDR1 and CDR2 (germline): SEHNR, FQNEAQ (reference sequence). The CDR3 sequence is CSSSPEQGGEAFF. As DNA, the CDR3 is TGTTCCAGCAGCCCAGAACAGGGTGGGGAAGCTTTCTTT.

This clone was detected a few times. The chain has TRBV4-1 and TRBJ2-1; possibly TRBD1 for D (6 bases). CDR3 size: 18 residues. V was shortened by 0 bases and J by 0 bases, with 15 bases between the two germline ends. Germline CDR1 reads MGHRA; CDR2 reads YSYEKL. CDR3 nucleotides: TGCGCCAGCAGCCAAGACCCTGGACTGGACAGCTCCTACAATGAGCAGTTCTTC. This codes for CASSQDPGLDSSYNEQFF.

In nucleotides, the CDR3 is TGTGCCAGCAGTTACGCGGGTGCGGGAGGAAACACCATATATTTT. It specifies CASSYAGAGGNTIYF. The chain carries TRBV6-5 and TRBJ1-3; D gene ambiguous. Trimming took off 2 bases at V and 4 bases at J, with 12 bases between the two ends. In germline, CDR1 is MNHEY, CDR2 SVGAGI. The CDR3 has 15 residues.

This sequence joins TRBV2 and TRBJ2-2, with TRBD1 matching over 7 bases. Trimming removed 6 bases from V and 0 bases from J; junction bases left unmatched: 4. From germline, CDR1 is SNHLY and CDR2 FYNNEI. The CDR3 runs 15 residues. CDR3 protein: CASSADRPNTGELFF. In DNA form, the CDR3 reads TGTGCCAGCAGCGCGGACAGGCCGAACACCGGGGAGCTGTTTTTT.

The CDR3 region has the DNA TGTGCCACCGGGGTGAAAGTTCTTCTTACCTACGAGCAGTACTTC. Translation gives CATGVKVLLTYEQYF. The gene calls are TRBV19 and TRBJ2-7, with TRBD2 as a possible D gene (5 bases). Trimming removed 10 bases from V and 2 bases from J, with 21 bases in between. The CDR3 loop spans 15 amino acids. Germline CDR1 reads LNHDA; CDR2 reads SQIVND (reference sequence).

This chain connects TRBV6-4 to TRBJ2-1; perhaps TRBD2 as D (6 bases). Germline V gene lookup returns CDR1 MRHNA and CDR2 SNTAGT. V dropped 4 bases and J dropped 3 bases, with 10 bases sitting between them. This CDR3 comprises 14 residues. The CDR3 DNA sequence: TGTGCCAGCAGTGCGGAGGGGTACTACAATGAGCAGTTCTTC. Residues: CASSAEGYYNEQFF.

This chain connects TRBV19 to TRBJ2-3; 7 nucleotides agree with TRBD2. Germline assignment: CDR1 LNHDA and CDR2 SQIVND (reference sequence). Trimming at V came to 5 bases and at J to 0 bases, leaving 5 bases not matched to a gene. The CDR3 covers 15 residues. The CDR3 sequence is CASSGLSGSTDTQYF. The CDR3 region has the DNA TGTGCCAGTAGTGGACTTAGCGGGAGCACAGATACGCAGTATTTT.

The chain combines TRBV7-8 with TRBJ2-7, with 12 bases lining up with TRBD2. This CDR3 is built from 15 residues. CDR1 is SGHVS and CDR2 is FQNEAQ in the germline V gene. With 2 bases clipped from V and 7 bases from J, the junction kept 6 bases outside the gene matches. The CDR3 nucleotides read TGTGCCAGCAGCTTAAGACTAGCGGGAGTGGGAGAGCAGTACTTC. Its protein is CASSLRLAGVGEQYF.

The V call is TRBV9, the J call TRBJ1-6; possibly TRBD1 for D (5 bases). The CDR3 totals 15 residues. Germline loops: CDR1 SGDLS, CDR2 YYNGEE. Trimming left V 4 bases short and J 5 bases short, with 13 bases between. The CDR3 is CASSLFETDNSPLHF. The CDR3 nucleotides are TGTGCCAGCAGCCTATTTGAGACAGATAATTCACCCCTCCACTTT.

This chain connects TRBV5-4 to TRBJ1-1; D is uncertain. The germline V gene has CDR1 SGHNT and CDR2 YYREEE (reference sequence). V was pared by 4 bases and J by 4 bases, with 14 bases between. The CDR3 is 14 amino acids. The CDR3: CASSPPAGSTEAFF. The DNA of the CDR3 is TGTGCCAGCAGCCCCCCCGCGGGGTCCACTGAAGCTTTCTTT.

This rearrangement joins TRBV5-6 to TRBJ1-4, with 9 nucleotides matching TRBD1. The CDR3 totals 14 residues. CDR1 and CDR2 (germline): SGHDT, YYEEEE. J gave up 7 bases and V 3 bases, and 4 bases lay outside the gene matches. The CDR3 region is CASSWDRATEKLFF. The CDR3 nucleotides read TGTGCCAGCAGCTGGGACAGGGCCACTGAAAAACTGTTTTTT.

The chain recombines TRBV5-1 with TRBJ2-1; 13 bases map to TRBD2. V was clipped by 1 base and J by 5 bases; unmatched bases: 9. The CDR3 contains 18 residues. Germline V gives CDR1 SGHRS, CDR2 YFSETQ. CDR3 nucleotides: TGCGCCAGCAGCTTGTCGAGACTAGCGGGAGGCTTTGACAATGAGCAGTTCTTC. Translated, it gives CASSLSRLAGGFDNEQFF.

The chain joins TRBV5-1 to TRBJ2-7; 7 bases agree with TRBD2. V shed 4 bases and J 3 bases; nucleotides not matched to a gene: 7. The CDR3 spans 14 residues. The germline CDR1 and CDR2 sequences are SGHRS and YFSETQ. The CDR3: CASSPGLSYYEQYF. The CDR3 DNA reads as TGCGCCAGCAGCCCGGGACTATCCTACTACGAGCAGTACTTC.

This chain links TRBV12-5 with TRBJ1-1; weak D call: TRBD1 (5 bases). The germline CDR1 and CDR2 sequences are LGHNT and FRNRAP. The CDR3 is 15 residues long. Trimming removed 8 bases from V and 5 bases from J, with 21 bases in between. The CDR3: CASSQSGGARTEAFF. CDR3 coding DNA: TGTGCTAGTTCTCAGAGCGGAGGGGCTCGTACTGAAGCTTTCTTT.